The 11 T cell receptor beta chains below come from one sample, sequenced in a study of technical replicates of blood from a handful of donors. Assay used: immunoSEQ multiplex PCR; TCRdb lists only in-frame clones, some missing. The sample contains 100,000 or so clones, 94% of which appear only once. Sequencing used T cells isolated from PBMCs. The receptors were gathered from a human donor in good health.

This sequence joins TRBV5-4 and TRBJ2-1; the D gene is possibly TRBD2 (6 bases). V gave up 7 bases and J gave up 8 bases, with 16 bases separating them. Germline V gives CDR1 SGHNT, CDR2 YYREEE (reference sequence). The CDR3 has 13 amino acids. The CDR3 DNA sequence: TGTGCCAGCCGACAAACTTTAGCGGATGAGCAGTTCTTC. It yields the protein CASRQTLADEQFF.

This clone was found once. V and J are TRBV4-1 and TRBJ1-1; 11 bases are a match to TRBD1. From germline, CDR1 is MGHRA and CDR2 YSYEKL. The V and J ends lost 3 bases and 1 base, in that order; junction bases with no gene match: 10. This CDR3 has 18 residues. Here the CDR3 reads CASSHPGQGARRNTEAFF. CDR3 DNA sequence: TGCGCCAGCAGCCACCCCGGACAGGGGGCGCGGAGGAACACTGAAGCTTTCTTT.

The chain combines TRBV5-6 with TRBJ1-1; 9 positions match TRBD1. This CDR3 has 16 residues. The V segment lost 0 bases and the J segment 2 bases; nucleotides outside the gene matches: 5. From germline, CDR1 is SGHDT and CDR2 YYEEEE. CDR3 sequence (DNA): TGTGCCAGCAGCTTGGCAGTTACAGGGGGCAACACTGAAGCTTTCTTT. Its protein product is CASSLAVTGGNTEAFF.

This chain uses TRBV7-9 with TRBJ2-7; a weak D match, TRBD1 (5 bases). The CDR3 is 16 residues long. The germline V and J ends were trimmed by 1 base and 1 base, with 14 bases remaining between them. Germline V gives CDR1 SEHNR, CDR2 FQNEAQ (reference sequence). The CDR3 sequence is CASSLEQIGASYEQYF. CDR3 nucleotides: TGTGCCAGCAGCTTAGAGCAAATAGGGGCTTCCTACGAGCAGTACTTC.

This clone was seen once. The chain employs TRBV4-1 and TRBJ2-2; maybe TRBD2 (6 bases). Trimming stripped 0 bases from V and 4 bases from J, with 9 bases between. Germline lookup yields CDR1 MGHRA and CDR2 YSYEKL. This CDR3 contains 15 residues. The CDR3 nucleotides read TGCGCCAGCAGCCAAGATGGGGAGGTCACCGGGGAGCTGTTTTTT. Encoded protein: CASSQDGEVTGELFF.

The chain carries TRBV9 and TRBJ2-5; 7 bases line up with TRBD1. The CDR3 totals 16 residues. V shed 0 bases, J shed 5 bases, and the junction held 10 bases outside the gene matches. Per the germline V gene, CDR1 is SGDLS and CDR2 is YYNGEE. CDR3 in DNA: TGTGCCAGCAGCGTAGCGTATACAGGGGAAGGGGAGACCCAGTACTTC. Translating gives CASSVAYTGEGETQYF.

This clone has just one count. The chain carries TRBV5-1 and TRBJ1-2; tentatively, D is TRBD1 (5 bases). Per the germline V gene, CDR1 is SGHRS and CDR2 is YFSETQ. The CDR3 consists of 14 residues. The germline V and J ends were trimmed by 2 bases and 4 bases, with 12 bases remaining between them. The CDR3 protein is CASSLAGTSYGYTF. The CDR3 region has the DNA TGCGCCAGCAGCTTAGCTGGGACTTCCTATGGCTACACCTTC.

The chain combines TRBV5-6 with TRBJ1-1; 9 bases line up with TRBD1. V lost 0 bases and J lost 11; bases outside the gene matches: 8. Germline CDR1 reads SGHDT; CDR2 reads YYEEEE. The CDR3 is made up of 14 amino acids. The CDR3 is CASSLGTGVVGAFF. The CDR3 DNA is TGTGCCAGCAGCTTGGGGACAGGGGTGGTGGGGGCTTTCTTT.

The chain joins TRBV19 to TRBJ2-5; D is possibly TRBD1 (5 bases). V shed 6 bases and J shed 4 bases, with 12 bases lying between them. Germline V lookup: CDR1 LNHDA, CDR2 SQIVND (reference sequence). The CDR3 has 13 amino acids. CDR3 coding DNA: TGTGCCAGTAGCCAGGGTTGGGGAGAGACCCAGTACTTC. This translates into CASSQGWGETQYF.

This chain links TRBV27 with TRBJ2-5; D might be TRBD1 (6 bases). Germline CDR1 is MNHEY and CDR2 is SMNVEV (reference sequence). This CDR3 comprises 14 residues. V lost 2 bases and J 5 bases, leaving 12 bases between the germline ends. In DNA form, the CDR3 reads TGTGCCAGCAGTTTAGCAGGGGTTGGGGAGACCCAGTACTTC. Translated: CASSLAGVGETQYF.

This rearrangement joins TRBV7-2 to TRBJ2-7; 10 bases agree with TRBD1. This CDR3 is built from 15 residues. CDR1 and CDR2 from the germline V gene are SGHTA and FQGNSA. V lost 6 bases to trimming and J lost 2 bases; unmatched junction nucleotides: 7. This CDR3 reads CASSATGTGAYEQYF. In DNA form, the CDR3 reads TGTGCCAGCAGTGCTACCGGGACAGGGGCCTACGAGCAGTACTTC.